What follows are 3 T cell receptor beta chains derived from one specimen sequenced in a study of radiotherapy plus CTLA-4 blockade in lung cancer. Here immunoSEQ multiplex PCR was the method, and the copy in TCRdb shows in-frame clones only, minus some. The sample lists 50,000 to 65,000 clones; 70% to 85% were seen once. The sample in question was peripheral blood, obtained from a patient treated with radiotherapy plus ipilimumab. The receptor set was obtained from a human donor with non-small cell lung cancer who had a complete response to radiotherapy plus ipilimumab.

The chain is built from TRBV11-2 and TRBJ2-1, with 14 bases aligning to TRBD2. The germline gives CDR1 SGHAT, CDR2 FQNNGV. V gave up 6 bases and J gave up 6 bases; unmatched junction bases: 7. The CDR3 loop spans 16 amino acids. The CDR3: CASRLGLAGGGNEQFF. CDR3 bases: TGTGCCAGCAGGCTCGGACTAGCGGGGGGAGGCAATGAGCAGTTCTTC.

This clone was seen more than once but under ten times. This chain connects TRBV15 to TRBJ1-1; 9 nucleotides align to TRBD1. Germline V gene lookup returns CDR1 LNHNV and CDR2 YYDKDF (reference sequence). CDR3 length: 14 amino acids. With V trimmed by 5 bases and J by 4 bases, 5 bases remained unmatched. Here the CDR3 reads CATSQQGQGTEAFF. The CDR3 DNA is TGTGCCACCAGCCAGCAGGGACAGGGCACTGAAGCTTTCTTT.

The V call is TRBV11-3, the J call TRBJ1-3, with D perhaps matching TRBD1 (5 bases). The ends were cut back, 1 base at V and 2 bases at J, with 12 bases in the middle. This CDR3 spans 16 amino acids. CDR1 SGHNT and CDR2 YENEEA come from the germline V gene. The CDR3 spells CASSLAPGGAGNTIYF. In nucleotides, the CDR3 is TGTGCCAGCAGCTTAGCGCCCGGAGGGGCTGGAAACACCATATATTTT.